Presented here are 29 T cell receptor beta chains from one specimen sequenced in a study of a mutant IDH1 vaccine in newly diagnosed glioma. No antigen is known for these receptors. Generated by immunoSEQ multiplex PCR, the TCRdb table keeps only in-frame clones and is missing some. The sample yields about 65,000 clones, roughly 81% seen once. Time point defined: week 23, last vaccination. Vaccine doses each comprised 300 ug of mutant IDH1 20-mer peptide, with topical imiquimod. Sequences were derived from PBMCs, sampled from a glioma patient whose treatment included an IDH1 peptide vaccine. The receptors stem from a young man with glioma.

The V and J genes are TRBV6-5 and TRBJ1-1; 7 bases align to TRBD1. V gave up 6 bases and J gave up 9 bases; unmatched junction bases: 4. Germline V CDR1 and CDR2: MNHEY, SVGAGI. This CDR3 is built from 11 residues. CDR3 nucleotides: TGTGCCAGCAGGAGACAGGGAAAAGCTTTCTTT. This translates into CASRRQGKAFF.

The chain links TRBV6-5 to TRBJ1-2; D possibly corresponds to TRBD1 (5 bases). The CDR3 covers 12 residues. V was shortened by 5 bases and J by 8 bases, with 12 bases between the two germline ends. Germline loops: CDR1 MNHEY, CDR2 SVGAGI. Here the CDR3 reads CASSTRGGGYTF. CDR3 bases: TGTGCCAGCAGTACTAGGGGAGGCGGCTACACCTTC.

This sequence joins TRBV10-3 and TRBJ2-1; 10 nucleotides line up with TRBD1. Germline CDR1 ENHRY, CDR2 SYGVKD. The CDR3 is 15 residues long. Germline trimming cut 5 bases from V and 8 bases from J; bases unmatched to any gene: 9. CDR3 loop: CAISRTGGRFDEQFF. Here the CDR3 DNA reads TGTGCCATCAGTCGGACAGGGGGAAGATTCGATGAGCAGTTCTTC.

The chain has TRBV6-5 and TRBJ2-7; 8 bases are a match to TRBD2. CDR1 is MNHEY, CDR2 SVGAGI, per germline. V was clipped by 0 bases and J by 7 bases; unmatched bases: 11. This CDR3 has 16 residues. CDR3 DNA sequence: TGTGCCAGCAGTTACTCGTCTAGCGGGCCGTTTGGGGAGCAGTACTTC. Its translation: CASSYSSSGPFGEQYF.

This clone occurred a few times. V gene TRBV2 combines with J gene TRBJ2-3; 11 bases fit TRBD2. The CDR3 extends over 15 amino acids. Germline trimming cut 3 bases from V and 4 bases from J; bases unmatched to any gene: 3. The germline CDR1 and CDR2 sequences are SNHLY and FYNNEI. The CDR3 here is CASSDALAGADTQYF. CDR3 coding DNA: TGTGCCAGCAGTGACGCACTAGCGGGGGCAGATACGCAGTATTTT.

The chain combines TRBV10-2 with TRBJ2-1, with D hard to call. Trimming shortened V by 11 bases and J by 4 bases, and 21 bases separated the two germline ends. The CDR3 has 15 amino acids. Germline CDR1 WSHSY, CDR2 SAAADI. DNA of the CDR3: TGCGCCTTAGGTACGGGTCAGCATAATTACAATGAGCAGTTCTTC. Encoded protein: CALGTGQHNYNEQFF.

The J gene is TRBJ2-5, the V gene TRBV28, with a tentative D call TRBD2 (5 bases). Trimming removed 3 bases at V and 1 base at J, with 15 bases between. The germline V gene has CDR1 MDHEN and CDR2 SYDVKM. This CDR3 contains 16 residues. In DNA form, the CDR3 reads TGTGCCAGCAGTTTGAACGGTGAAGCGGCCCAAGAGACCCAGTACTTC. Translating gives CASSLNGEAAQETQYF. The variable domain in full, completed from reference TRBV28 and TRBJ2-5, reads DVKVTQSSRYLVKRTGEKVFLECVQDMDHENMFWYRQDPGLGLRLIYFSYDVKMKEKGDIPEGYSVSREKKERFSLILESASTNQTSMYLCASSLNGEAAQETQYFGPGTRLLVL.

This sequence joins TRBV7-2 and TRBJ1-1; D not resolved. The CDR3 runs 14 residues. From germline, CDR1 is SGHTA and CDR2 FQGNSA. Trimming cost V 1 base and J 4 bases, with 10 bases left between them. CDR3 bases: TGTGCCAGCAGCTTAGTGTCCTTGGGCACTGAAGCTTTCTTT. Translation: CASSLVSLGTEAFF.

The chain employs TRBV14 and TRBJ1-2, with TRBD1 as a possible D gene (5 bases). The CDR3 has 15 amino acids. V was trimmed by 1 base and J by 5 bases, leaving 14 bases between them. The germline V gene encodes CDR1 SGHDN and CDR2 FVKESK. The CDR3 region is CASSQVSGLGYGYTF. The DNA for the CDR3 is TGTGCCAGCAGCCAAGTTTCGGGGCTCGGGTATGGCTACACCTTC.

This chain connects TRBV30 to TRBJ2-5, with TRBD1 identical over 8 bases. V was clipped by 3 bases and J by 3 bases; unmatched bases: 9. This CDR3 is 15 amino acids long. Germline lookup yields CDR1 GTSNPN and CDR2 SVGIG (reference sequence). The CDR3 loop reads CAWRLTGTGEETQYF. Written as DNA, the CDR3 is TGTGCCTGGAGGTTAACCGGGACAGGAGAAGAGACCCAGTACTTC. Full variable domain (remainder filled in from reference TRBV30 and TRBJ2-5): SQTIHQWPATLVQPVGSPLSLECTVEGTSNPNLYWYRQAAGRGLQLLFYSVGIGQISSEVPQNLSASRPQDRQFILSSKKLLLSDSGFYLCAWRLTGTGEETQYFGPGTRLLVL.

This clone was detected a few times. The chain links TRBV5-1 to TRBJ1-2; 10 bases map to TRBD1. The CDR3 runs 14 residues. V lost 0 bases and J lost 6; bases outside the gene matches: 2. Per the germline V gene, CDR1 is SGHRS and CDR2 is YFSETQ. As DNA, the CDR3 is TGCGCCAGCAGCTTGGTGACAGGGGGCGATGGCTACACCTTC. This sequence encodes CASSLVTGGDGYTF.

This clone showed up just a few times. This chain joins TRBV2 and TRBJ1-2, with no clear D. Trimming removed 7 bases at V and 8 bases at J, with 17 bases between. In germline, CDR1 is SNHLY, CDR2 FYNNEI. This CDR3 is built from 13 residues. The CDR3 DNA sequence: TGTGCCAGCATAGGCAGCTCCCTAGGGGGCTACACCTTC. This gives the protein CASIGSSLGGYTF.

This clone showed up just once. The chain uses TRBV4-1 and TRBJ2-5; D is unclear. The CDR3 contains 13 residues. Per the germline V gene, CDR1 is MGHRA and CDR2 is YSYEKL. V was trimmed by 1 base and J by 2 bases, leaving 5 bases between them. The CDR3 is CASSQVRQETQYF. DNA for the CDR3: TGCGCCAGCAGCCAAGTTCGGCAAGAGACCCAGTACTTC.

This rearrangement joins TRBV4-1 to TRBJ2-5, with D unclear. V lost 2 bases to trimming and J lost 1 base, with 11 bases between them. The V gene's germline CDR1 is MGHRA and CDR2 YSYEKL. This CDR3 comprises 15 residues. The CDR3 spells CASSQPDMIQETQYF. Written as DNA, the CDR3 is TGCGCCAGCAGCCAACCCGACATGATCCAAGAGACCCAGTACTTC.

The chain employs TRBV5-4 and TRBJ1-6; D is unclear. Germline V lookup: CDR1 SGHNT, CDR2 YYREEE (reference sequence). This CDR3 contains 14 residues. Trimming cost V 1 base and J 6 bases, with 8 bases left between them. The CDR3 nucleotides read TGTGCCAGCAGCTTGCGTCCAGCTAATTCACCCCTCCACTTT. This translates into CASSLRPANSPLHF.

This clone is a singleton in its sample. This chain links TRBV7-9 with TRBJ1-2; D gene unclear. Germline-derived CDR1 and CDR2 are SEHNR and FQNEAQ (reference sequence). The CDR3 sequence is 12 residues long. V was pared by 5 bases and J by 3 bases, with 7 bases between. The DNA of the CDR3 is TGTGCCAGCAGCGGTCCAGACTATGGCTACACCTTC. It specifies CASSGPDYGYTF.

Here the CDR3 reads CASSQGLSSYNEQFF. Here the CDR3 DNA reads TGCGCCAGCAGCCAAGGTCTGAGCTCCTACAATGAGCAGTTCTTC. The V gene is TRBV5-1, the J gene TRBJ2-1; D unclear. CDR1 is SGHRS, CDR2 YFSETQ, per germline. V lost 4 bases and J 0 bases, leaving 11 bases between the germline ends. There are 15 residues in the CDR3.

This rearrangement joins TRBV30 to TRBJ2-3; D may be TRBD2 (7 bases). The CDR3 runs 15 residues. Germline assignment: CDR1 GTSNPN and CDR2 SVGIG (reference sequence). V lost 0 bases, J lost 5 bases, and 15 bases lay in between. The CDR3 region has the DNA TGTGCCTGGAGTGTGGGAGGGGGGGCCTTAGATACGCAGTATTTT. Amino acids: CAWSVGGGALDTQYF. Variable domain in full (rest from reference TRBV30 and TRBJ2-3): SQTIHQWPATLVQPVGSPLSLECTVEGTSNPNLYWYRQAAGRGLQLLFYSVGIGQISSEVPQNLSASRPQDRQFILSSKKLLLSDSGFYLCAWSVGGGALDTQYFGPGTRLTVL.

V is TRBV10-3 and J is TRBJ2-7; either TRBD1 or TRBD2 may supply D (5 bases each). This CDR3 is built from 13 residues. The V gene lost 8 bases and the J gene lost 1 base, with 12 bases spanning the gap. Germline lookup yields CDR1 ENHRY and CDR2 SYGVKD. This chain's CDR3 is CAIGTRPSYEQYF. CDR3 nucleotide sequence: TGTGCCATCGGGACGAGACCTTCCTACGAGCAGTACTTC.

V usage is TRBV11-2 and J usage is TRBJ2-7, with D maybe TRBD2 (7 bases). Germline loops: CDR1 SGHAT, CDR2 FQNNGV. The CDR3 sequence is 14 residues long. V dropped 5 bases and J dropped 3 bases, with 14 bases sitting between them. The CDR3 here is CASSPGGHLYEQYF. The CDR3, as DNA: TGTGCCAGCAGCCCGGGGGGCCATCTCTACGAGCAGTACTTC.

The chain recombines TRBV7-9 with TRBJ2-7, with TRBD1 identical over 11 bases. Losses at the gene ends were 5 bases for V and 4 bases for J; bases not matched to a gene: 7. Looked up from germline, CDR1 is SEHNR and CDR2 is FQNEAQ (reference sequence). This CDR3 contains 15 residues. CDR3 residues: CASSPGQGGSYEQYF. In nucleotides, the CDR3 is TGTGCCAGCAGCCCGGGACAGGGGGGTTCATACGAGCAGTACTTC.

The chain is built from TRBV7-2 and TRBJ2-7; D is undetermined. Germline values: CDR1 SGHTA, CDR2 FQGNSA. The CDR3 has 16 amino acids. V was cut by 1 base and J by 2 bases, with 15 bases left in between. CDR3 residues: CASSLGSRGKTYEQYF. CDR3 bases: TGTGCCAGCAGCTTAGGTTCCAGAGGCAAGACCTACGAGCAGTACTTC.

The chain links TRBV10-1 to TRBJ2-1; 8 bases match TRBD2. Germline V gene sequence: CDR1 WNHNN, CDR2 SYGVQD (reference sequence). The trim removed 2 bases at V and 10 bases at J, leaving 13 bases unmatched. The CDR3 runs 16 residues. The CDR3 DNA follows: TGCGCCAGCAGTGAGGGGGGTAGCGGGGCGCTCGGGGAGCAGTTCTTC. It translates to CASSEGGSGALGEQFF.

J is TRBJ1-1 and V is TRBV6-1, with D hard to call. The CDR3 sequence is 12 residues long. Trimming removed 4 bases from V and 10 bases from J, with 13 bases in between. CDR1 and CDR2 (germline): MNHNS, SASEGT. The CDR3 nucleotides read TGTGCCAGCAGTGCCCAAACCTTAGGAGCTTTCTTT. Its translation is CASSAQTLGAFF.

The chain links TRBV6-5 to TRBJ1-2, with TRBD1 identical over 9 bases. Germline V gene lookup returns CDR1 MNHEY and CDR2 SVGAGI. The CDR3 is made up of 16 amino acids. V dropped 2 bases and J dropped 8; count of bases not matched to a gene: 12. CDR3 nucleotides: TGTGCCAGCAGTTACGCAACCGGGACAGGGTCAGTCGGCTACACCTTC. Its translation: CASSYATGTGSVGYTF.

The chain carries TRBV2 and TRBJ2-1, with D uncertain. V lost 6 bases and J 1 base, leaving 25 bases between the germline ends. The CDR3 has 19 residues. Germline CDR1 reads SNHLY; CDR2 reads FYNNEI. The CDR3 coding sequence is TGTGCCAGCAGGGGCCAAAACGGCCGGGTTTATAATTCCTACAATGAGCAGTTCTTC. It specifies CASRGQNGRVYNSYNEQFF.

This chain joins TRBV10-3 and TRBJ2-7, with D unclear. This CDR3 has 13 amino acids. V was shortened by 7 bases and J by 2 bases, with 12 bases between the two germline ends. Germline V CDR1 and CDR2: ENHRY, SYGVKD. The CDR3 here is CAITVEGTYEQYF. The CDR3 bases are TGTGCCATCACGGTAGAAGGAACCTACGAGCAGTACTTC.

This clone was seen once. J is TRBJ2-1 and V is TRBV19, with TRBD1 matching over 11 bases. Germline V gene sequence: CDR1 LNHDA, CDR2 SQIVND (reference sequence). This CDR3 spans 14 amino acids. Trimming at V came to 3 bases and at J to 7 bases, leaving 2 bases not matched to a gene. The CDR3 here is CASSIWDRGNEQFF. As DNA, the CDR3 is TGTGCCAGTAGTATTTGGGACAGGGGGAATGAGCAGTTCTTC.

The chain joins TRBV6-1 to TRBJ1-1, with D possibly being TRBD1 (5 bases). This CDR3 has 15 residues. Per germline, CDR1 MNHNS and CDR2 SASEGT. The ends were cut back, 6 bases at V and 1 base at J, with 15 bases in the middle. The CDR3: CASRDEGRSNTEAFF. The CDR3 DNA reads TGTGCCAGCAGAGACGAGGGACGGTCGAACACTGAAGCTTTCTTT.